The 13 T cell receptor beta chains below come from one sample, sequenced in a study of T cells in Graves' hyperthyroidism and ophthalmopathy. The CDR3 regions of TCR beta were amplified from RNA transcripts. HTBI primers drove first-round RT-PCR of the TCR CDR3. Each CDR3 protein gets one entry after TCRdb re-called the multiplex PCR reads with MiXCR. The sample includes roughly 570,000 distinct CDR3 sequences, 40% to 55% of them seen just once. The sample comprised peripheral blood or thyroid tissue (not recorded which). These receptors were collected from a woman aged 18-29 years with Graves' hyperthyroidism.

This sequence joins TRBV10-3 and TRBJ1-1, with a possible D match to TRBD1 (6 bases). Germline CDR1 reads ENHRY; CDR2 reads SYGVKD. There are 13 residues in the CDR3. V was clipped by 10 bases and J by 4 bases, with 16 bases between them. In nucleotides, the CDR3 is TGTGCCAGTGAACTTGGCAGGGGCACTGAAGCTTTCTTT. Translating it yields CASELGRGTEAFF.

The chain joins TRBV20-1 to TRBJ2-5; D gene unclear. Judging by the DNA end, TRBJ2-1 fits better; the J call may be wrong. This CDR3 has 10 residues. CDR1 is DFQATT and CDR2 is SNEGSKA in the germline V gene (reference sequence). CDR3: CSAQYNEQFF. The CDR3 DNA is TGCAGTGCTCAGTACAATGAGCAGTTCTTC.

This clonotype occurred many times. The rearrangement uses TRBV4-1 and TRBJ1-4; D perhaps matches TRBD1 (5 bases). Germline loops: CDR1 MGHRA, CDR2 YSYEKL. Trimming stripped 1 base from V and 7 bases from J, with 16 bases between. CDR3 length equals 16 residues. CDR3 in amino acids: CASSQALRTRREKLFF. The CDR3 nucleotides read TGCGCCAGCAGCCAAGCGTTGCGGACAAGGCGTGAAAAACTGTTTTTT.

This clonotype was counted at least ten times. This rearrangement joins TRBV7-9 to TRBJ2-7; TRBD2 aligns across 10 bases. The germline gives CDR1 SEHNR, CDR2 FQNEAQ (reference sequence). This CDR3 comprises 15 residues. Germline trimming cut 1 base from V and 5 bases from J; bases unmatched to any gene: 5. CDR3: CASSLVLAGVDEQYF. CDR3 DNA sequence: TGTGCCAGCAGCTTAGTTCTAGCGGGAGTGGACGAGCAGTACTTC. Supplemented by reference TRBV7-9 and TRBJ2-7, the full variable domain reads DTGVSQNPRHKITKRGQNVTFRCDPISEHNRLYWYRQTLGQGPEFLTYFQNEAQLEKSRLLSDRFSAERPKGSFSTLEIQRTEQGDSAMYLCASSLVLAGVDEQYFGPGTRLTVT.

This clonotype was observed many times. The gene calls are TRBV7-2 and TRBJ1-3, with D tentatively TRBD1 (6 bases). The CDR3 length is 15 residues. V shed 1 base and J shed 1 base, with 8 bases lying between them. The germline V gene has CDR1 SGHTA and CDR2 FQGNSA. This CDR3 is CASSLVRGSGNTIYF. The DNA for the CDR3 is TGTGCCAGCAGCTTAGTTAGGGGGTCTGGAAACACCATATATTTT.

This clonotype was picked up many times. The gene calls are TRBV11-2 and TRBJ1-2; D call uncertain. This CDR3 has 12 residues. V was shortened by 5 bases and J by 8 bases, with 12 bases between the two germline ends. Germline CDR1 is SGHAT and CDR2 is FQNNGV. In nucleotides, the CDR3 is TGTGCCAGCAGCCTGATCTCGGGGGGCTACACCTTC. Translating gives CASSLISGGYTF.

This sequence joins TRBV6-5 and TRBJ1-5; perhaps TRBD1 as D (5 bases). Germline V lookup: CDR1 MNHEY, CDR2 SVGAGI. There are 15 residues in the CDR3. V dropped 5 bases and J dropped 1 base, with 12 bases sitting between them. The CDR3 DNA reads TGTGCCAGCAGTACCTCGGGGGGAAGCAATCAGCCCCAGCATTTT. Translating gives CASSTSGGSNQPQHF.

At least ten counts were recorded for this clonotype. V and J are TRBV4-3 and TRBJ2-6; D gene unclear. CDR3 length: 17 residues. With 0 bases removed from V and 1 base from J, the gap between germline ends came to 10 bases. The germline V gene encodes CDR1 LGHNA and CDR2 YSLEER. The CDR3 region is CASSQEGRRSGANVLTF. DNA for the CDR3: TGCGCCAGCAGCCAAGAGGGCAGACGTTCTGGGGCCAACGTCCTGACTTTC.

The V gene is TRBV20-1, the J gene TRBJ1-2; TRBD1 might be the D (5 bases). The CDR3 loop spans 16 amino acids. In germline, CDR1 is DFQATT, CDR2 SNEGSKA (reference sequence). V dropped 2 bases and J dropped 0 bases, with 16 bases sitting between them. This CDR3 is CSARYPGPSTNYGYTF. For the CDR3, the DNA is TGCAGTGCTAGATACCCGGGACCTAGCACTAACTATGGCTACACCTTC.

This clonotype was seen more than once but under ten times. The chain is built from TRBV7-6 and TRBJ1-3, with D perhaps matching TRBD1 (6 bases). Germline values: CDR1 SGHVS, CDR2 FNYEAQ. V lost 5 bases to trimming and J lost 4 bases, with 15 bases between them. This CDR3 spans 15 amino acids. The CDR3 region is CASSPQTGFGNTIYF. CDR3 in DNA: TGTGCCAGCAGCCCCCAAACAGGGTTCGGAAACACCATATATTTT.

This clonotype was seen repeatedly, ten times or more. The genes are TRBV4-1 and TRBJ1-1; the D gene is possibly TRBD1 (5 bases). This CDR3 region has 15 residues. CDR1 is MGHRA and CDR2 is YSYEKL in the germline V gene. With 1 base removed from V and 4 bases from J, the gap between germline ends came to 13 bases. CDR3 sequence reads: CASSQGLQVGTEAFF. CDR3 DNA: TGCGCCAGCAGCCAAGGTCTACAGGTGGGCACTGAAGCTTTCTTT.

This rearrangement joins TRBV20-1 to TRBJ2-6; D is undetermined. V dropped 0 bases and J dropped 15 bases, with 6 bases sitting between them. The CDR3 sequence is 10 residues long. From germline, CDR1 is DFQATT and CDR2 SNEGSKA (reference sequence). The CDR3 bases are TGCAGTGCTAGAGAAGAGGACCTGACTTTC. Translating it yields CSAREEDLTF.

V is TRBV7-2 and J is TRBJ2-5, with TRBD2 matching 8 bases. This CDR3 is built from 12 residues. V shed 3 bases, J shed 7 bases, and the junction held 1 base outside the gene matches. CDR1 is SGHTA, CDR2 FQGNSA, per germline. DNA of the CDR3: TGTGCCAGCAGCTTTACTAGCGGGACCCAGTACTTC. Encoded protein: CASSFTSGTQYF.